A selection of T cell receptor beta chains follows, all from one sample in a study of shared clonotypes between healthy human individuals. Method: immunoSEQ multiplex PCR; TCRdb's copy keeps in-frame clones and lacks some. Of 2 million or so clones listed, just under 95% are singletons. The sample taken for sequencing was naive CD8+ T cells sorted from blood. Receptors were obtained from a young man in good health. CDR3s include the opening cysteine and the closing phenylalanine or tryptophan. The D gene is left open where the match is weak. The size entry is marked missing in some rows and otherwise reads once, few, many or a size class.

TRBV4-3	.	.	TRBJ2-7	CASSQDLGGVLYEQYF	TGCGCCAGCAGCCAAGATTTGGGCGGGGTCCTTTACGAGCAGTACTTC
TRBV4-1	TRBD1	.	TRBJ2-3	CASSQLGQGASDTQYF	TGCGCCAGCAGCCAATTAGGACAGGGGGCATCAGATACGCAGTATTTT
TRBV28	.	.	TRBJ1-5	CASSLGPERYSNQPQHF	TGTGCCAGCAGTTTGGGACCTGAACGGTATAGCAATCAGCCCCAGCATTTT
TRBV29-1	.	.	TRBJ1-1	CSVRGNTEAFF	TGCAGCGTTCGCGGGAACACTGAAGCTTTCTTT
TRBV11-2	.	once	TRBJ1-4	CASSLVQGNEKLFF	TGTGCCAGCAGCCTGGTACAGGGCAATGAAAAACTGTTTTTT
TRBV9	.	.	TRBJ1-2	CASSVLWGPYGYTF	TGTGCCAGCAGCGTACTGTGGGGCCCCTATGGCTACACCTTC
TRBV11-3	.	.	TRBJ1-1	CASSLGSETEAFF	TGTGCCAGCAGCTTAGGCAGTGAAACTGAAGCTTTCTTT
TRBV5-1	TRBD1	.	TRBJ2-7	CASSLGTGVYEQYF	TGCGCCAGCAGCTTAGGGACAGGGGTCTACGAGCAGTACTTC
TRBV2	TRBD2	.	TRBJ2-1	CASSEFSGGGRSSYNEQFF	TGTGCCAGCAGTGAATTCAGCGGGGGTGGACGAAGCTCCTACAATGAGCAGTTCTTC
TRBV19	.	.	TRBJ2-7	CASSWGAGDEQYF	TGTGCCAGTAGTTGGGGGGCCGGAGATGAGCAGTACTTC
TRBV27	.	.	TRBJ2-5	CASFSGETQYF	TGTGCCAGCTTCTCCGGTGAGACCCAGTACTTC
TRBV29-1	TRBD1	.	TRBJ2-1	CSVGGQGTTPMPLRGEQFF	TGCAGCGTTGGGGGACAGGGAACCACACCGATGCCACTTAGGGGTGAGCAGTTCTTC
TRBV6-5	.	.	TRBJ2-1	CASSYSQVVGNEQFF	TGTGCCAGCAGTTACTCCCAGGTGGTCGGGAATGAGCAGTTCTTC
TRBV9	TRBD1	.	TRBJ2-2	CASSARGGTGNTGELFF	TGTGCCAGCAGCGCTCGCGGTGGGACAGGGAACACCGGGGAGCTGTTTTTT
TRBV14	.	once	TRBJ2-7	CASSHKGVGLSYEQYF	TGTGCCAGCAGCCATAAGGGAGTTGGCCTCTCTTACGAGCAGTACTTC
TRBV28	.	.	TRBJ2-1	CASSFRLGYEQFF	TGTGCCAGCAGCTTCCGACTAGGTTATGAGCAGTTCTTC
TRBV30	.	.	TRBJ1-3	CAWSTALSGSGNTIYF	TGTGCCTGGAGTACCGCCCTCTCGGGGTCTGGAAACACCATATATTTT
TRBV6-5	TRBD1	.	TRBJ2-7	CASSPGTGTEQYF	TGTGCCAGCAGCCCCGGGACAGGGACAGAGCAGTACTTC
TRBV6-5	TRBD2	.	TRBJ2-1	CASSYRPGGIYNEQFF	TGTGCCAGCAGTTATAGGCCCGGGGGGATTTACAATGAGCAGTTCTTC
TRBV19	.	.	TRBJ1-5	CASSDDPGDVDQPQHF	TGTGCCAGTAGTGACGATCCAGGGGATGTAGATCAGCCCCAGCATTTT
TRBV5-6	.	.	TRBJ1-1	CASSLVGGIGLEAFF	TGTGCCAGCAGCTTGGTTGGGGGCATAGGCCTTGAAGCTTTCTTT
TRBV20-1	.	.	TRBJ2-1	CSATTGTEQFF	TGCAGTGCCACAACGGGTACTGAGCAGTTCTTC
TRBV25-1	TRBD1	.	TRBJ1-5	CASSGQGDWGNQPQHF	TGTGCCAGCAGCGGACAGGGGGATTGGGGCAATCAGCCCCAGCATTTT
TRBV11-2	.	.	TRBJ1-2	CASSLGETGYGYTF	TGTGCCAGCAGCTTAGGGGAGACCGGCTATGGCTACACCTTC
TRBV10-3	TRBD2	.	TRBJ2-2	CAIKKAAGGTGELFF	TGTGCCATCAAGAAGGCAGCGGGGGGCACCGGGGAGCTGTTTTTT
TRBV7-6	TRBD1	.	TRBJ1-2	CASSLAGQGPYGYTF	TGTGCCAGCAGCTTAGCGGGACAGGGGCCCTATGGCTACACCTTC
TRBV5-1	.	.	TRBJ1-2	CASSLDWSGANYGYTF	TGCGCCAGCAGCTTGGATTGGTCGGGAGCTAACTATGGCTACACCTTC
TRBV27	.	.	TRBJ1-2	CASSLGLGYGYTF	TGTGCCAGCAGTTTAGGGCTCGGCTATGGCTACACCTTC
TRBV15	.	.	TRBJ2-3	CATSRKEAGFPDTQYF	TGTGCCACCAGCAGAAAAGAAGCGGGCTTCCCAGATACGCAGTATTTT
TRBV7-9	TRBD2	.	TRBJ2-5	CASSSSSGGSQETQYF	TGTGCCAGCAGCTCTAGCAGCGGGGGATCCCAAGAGACCCAGTACTTC
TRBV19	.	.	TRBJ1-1	CASSIDLEVNTEAFF	TGTGCCAGTAGTATAGATCTCGAGGTGAACACTGAAGCTTTCTTT
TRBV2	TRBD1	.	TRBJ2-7	CASAEGQGYEQYF	TGTGCCAGCGCAGAAGGACAGGGTTACGAGCAGTACTTC
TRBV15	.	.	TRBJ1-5	CATSREGINNNQPQHF	TGTGCCACCAGCAGAGAAGGAATAAACAACAATCAGCCCCAGCATTTT
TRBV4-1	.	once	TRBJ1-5	CASSQDSAAYQPQHF	TGCGCCAGCAGCCAAGATTCTGCGGCCTATCAGCCCCAGCATTTT
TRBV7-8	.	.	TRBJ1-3	CASSFSGQEGNTIYF	TGTGCCAGCAGCTTCTCGGGGCAAGAAGGAAACACCATATATTTT
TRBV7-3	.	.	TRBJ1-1	CASSETGSMNTEAFF	TGTGCCAGCAGCGAGACGGGATCCATGAACACTGAAGCTTTCTTT
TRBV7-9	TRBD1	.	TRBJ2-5	CASSPLKAGQGAETQYF	TGTGCCAGCAGCCCCCTCAAGGCGGGACAGGGGGCAGAGACCCAGTACTTC
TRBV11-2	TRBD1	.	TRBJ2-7	CASSWDRDYEQYF	TGTGCCAGCAGCTGGGACAGAGACTACGAGCAGTACTTC
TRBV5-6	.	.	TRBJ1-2	CASSPGRYPWVYGYTF	TGTGCCAGCAGCCCAGGACGGTACCCTTGGGTCTATGGCTACACCTTC
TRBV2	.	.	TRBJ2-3	CASVVAPSTDTQYF	TGTGCCAGTGTTGTAGCTCCGAGCACAGATACGCAGTATTTT
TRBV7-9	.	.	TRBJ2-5	CASSLGGVQETQYF	TGTGCCAGCAGCTTAGGAGGGGTCCAAGAGACCCAGTACTTC
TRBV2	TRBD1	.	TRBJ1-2	CASTLDRGNGYTF	TGTGCCAGCACCCTGGACAGGGGAAATGGCTACACCTTC
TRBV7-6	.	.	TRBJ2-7	CASSPRPGTSNEQYF	TGTGCCAGCAGCCCTCGCCCCGGGACCTCGAACGAGCAGTACTTC
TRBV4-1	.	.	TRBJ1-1	CASSQDGGTEAFF	TGCGCCAGCAGCCAAGATGGGGGGACTGAAGCTTTCTTT
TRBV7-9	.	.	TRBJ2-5	CASSPPTASWETQYF	TGTGCCAGCAGCCCCCCGACAGCTAGCTGGGAGACCCAGTACTTC
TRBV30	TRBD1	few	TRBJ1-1	CAWSGDRGTEAFF	TGTGCCTGGAGTGGTGACAGGGGTACTGAAGCTTTCTTT
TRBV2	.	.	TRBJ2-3	CASSGSDSTDTQYF	TGTGCCAGCAGTGGGTCTGACTCCACAGATACGCAGTATTTT
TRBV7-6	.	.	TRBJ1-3	CASSLSGGGNTIYF	TGTGCCAGCAGCTTATCGGGTGGGGGAAACACCATATATTTT
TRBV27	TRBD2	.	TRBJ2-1	CASRVGTSGTYYNEQFF	TGTGCCAGCAGAGTTGGGACTAGCGGGACCTATTACAATGAGCAGTTCTTC
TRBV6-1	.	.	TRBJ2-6	CASSEGGYSPGANVLTF	TGTGCCAGCAGTGAAGGGGGGTACAGTCCTGGGGCCAACGTCCTGACTTTC
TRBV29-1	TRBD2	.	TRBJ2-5	CSVEDRGTSGSETQYF	TGCAGCGTTGAAGATCGCGGGACTAGCGGGAGCGAAACCCAGTACTTC
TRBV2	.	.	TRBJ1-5	CASRDSSNQPQHF	TGTGCCAGCAGGGACAGTTCGAATCAGCCCCAGCATTTT
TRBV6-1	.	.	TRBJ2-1	CASSVRSPYEQFF	TGTGCCAGCAGTGTCAGGAGTCCCTATGAGCAGTTCTTC
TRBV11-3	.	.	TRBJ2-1	CASSPEGGEINEQFF	TGTGCCAGCAGCCCAGAAGGGGGGGAAATCAATGAGCAGTTCTTC
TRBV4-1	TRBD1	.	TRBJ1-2	CASSQVKQGDGYTF	TGCGCCAGCAGCCAAGTGAAACAGGGGGATGGCTACACCTTC
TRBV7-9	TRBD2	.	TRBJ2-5	CASSLNAGGSHETQYF	TGTGCCAGCAGCTTAAATGCGGGAGGGAGTCATGAGACCCAGTACTTC